This T cell receptor (beta chain) was sequenced for a study of blood T cell repertoires in COVID-19. Study background: Acute and convalescent COVID-19 samples came from the United States, Italy and Spain.

The CDR3 loop spans 13 amino acids. Germline CDR1 is MGHRA and CDR2 is YSYEKL. With 4 bases removed from V and 4 bases from J, the gap between germline ends came to 10 bases. In the original workflow: For nucleated cells, counts were estimated from reference gene primer amplification. Sequencing used immunoSEQ multiplex PCR; TCRdb keeps in-frame clones, though not all of them. The DNA gave D and trimming, while V, J and clone size come from that table. The sample contains 55,000 to 80,000 clones, approximately 91% of which appear only once. This chain links TRBV4-1 with TRBJ2-5; tentatively, D is TRBD2 (5 bases). This receptor was obtained from a human donor in a cohort sampled during active COVID-19. The sample taken for sequencing was peripheral blood. CDR3 residues: CASSPDLTETQYF. The CDR3 DNA reads as TGCGCCAGCAGCCCGGACTTAACAGAGACCCAGTACTTC.